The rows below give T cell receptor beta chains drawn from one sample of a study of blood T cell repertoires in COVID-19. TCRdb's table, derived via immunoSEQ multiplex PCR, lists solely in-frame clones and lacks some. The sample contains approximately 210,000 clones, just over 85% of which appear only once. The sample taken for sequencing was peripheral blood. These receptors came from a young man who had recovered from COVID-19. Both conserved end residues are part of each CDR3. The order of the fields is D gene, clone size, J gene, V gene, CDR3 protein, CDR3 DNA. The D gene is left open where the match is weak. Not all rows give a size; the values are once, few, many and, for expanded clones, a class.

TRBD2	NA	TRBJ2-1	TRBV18	CASGLSGSSYNEQFF	TGTGCCAGCGGGCTTAGCGGGAGCTCCTACAATGAGCAGTTCTTC
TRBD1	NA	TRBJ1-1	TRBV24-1	CATSDWRQGVEMNTEAFF	TGTGCCACCAGTGATTGGAGACAGGGGGTAGAAATGAACACTGAAGCTTTCTTT
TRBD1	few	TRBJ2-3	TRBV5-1	CASSIGTGGDTQYF	TGCGCCAGCAGCATAGGGACAGGGGGGGATACGCAGTATTTT
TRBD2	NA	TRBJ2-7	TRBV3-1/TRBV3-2	CASSQEAGGGDEQYF	TGTGCCAGCAGCCAAGAGGCGGGGGGCGGGGACGAGCAGTACTTC
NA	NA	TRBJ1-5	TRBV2	CASSVSGMESFYQPQHF	TGTGCCAGCAGTGTTTCCGGGATGGAGAGTTTTTATCAGCCCCAGCATTTT
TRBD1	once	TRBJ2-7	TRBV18	CASSPRLGQGSYEQYF	TGTGCCAGCTCACCCCGCCTGGGACAGGGGTCTTACGAGCAGTACTTC
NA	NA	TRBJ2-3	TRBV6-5	CASSYSQIVTDTQYF	TGTGCCAGCAGTTACTCACAGATAGTCACAGATACGCAGTATTTT
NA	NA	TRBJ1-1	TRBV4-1	CASSKGGGSAFF	TGCGCCAGCAGCAAGGGGGGGGGCTCAGCTTTCTTT
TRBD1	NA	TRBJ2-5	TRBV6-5	CASSILAGGWETQYF	TGTGCCAGCAGTATACTGGCAGGGGGCTGGGAGACCCAGTACTTC
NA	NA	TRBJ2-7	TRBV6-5	CASRLDGRSSVEQYF	TGTGCCAGCCGCCTAGACGGTAGGTCTTCGGTGGAGCAGTACTTC
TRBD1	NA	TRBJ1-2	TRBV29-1	CSVGQGGGYGYTF	TGCAGCGTTGGACAGGGAGGCGGCTATGGCTACACCTTC
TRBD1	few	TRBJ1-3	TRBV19	CASTRDRRGNTIYF	TGTGCCAGTACCCGGGACAGAAGAGGAAACACCATATATTTT
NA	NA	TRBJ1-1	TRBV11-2	CASSPGGREAFF	TGTGCCAGCAGCCCCGGGGGGCGTGAAGCTTTCTTT
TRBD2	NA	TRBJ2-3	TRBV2	CASSGAGGDTDTQYF	TGTGCCAGCAGTGGGGCGGGGGGCGACACAGATACGCAGTATTTT
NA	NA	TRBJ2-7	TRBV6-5	CASSYEGVRHEQYF	TGTGCCAGCAGTTACGAGGGGGTGCGTCACGAGCAGTACTTC
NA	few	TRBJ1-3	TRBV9	CASSVTGGSSGNTIYF	TGTGCCAGCAGCGTTACCGGGGGGAGCTCTGGAAACACCATATATTTT
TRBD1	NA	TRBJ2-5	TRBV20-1	CGGQQETQYF	TGCGGGGGACAGCAAGAGACCCAGTACTTC
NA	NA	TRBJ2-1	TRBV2	CASSEFGADYNEQFF	TGTGCCAGCAGTGAATTTGGAGCGGACTACAATGAGCAGTTCTTC
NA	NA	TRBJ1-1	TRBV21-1	CASSKEQGAPAHDTEAFF	TGTGCCAGCAGCAAAGAACAGGGGGCTCCCGCACACGACACTGAAGCTTTCTTT
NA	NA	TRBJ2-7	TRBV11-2	CASSFRGGGWNRYEQYF	TGTGCCAGCAGCTTTAGGGGGGGTGGCTGGAACCGCTACGAGCAGTACTTC
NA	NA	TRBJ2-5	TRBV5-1	CASSSPTGEYRETQYF	TGCGCCAGCAGTTCCCCGACAGGAGAGTATCGAGAGACCCAGTACTTC
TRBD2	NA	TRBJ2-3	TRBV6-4	CASSDSSGGAGTDTQYF	TGTGCCAGCAGTGACTCTAGCGGGGGGGCCGGGACAGATACGCAGTATTTT
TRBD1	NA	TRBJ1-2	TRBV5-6	CASSNRGLGYTF	TGTGCCAGCAGCAACAGGGGGCTGGGCTACACCTTC
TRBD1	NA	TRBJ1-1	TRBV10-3	CAIRQGASDTEAFF	TGTGCCATCAGACAGGGGGCGTCGGACACTGAAGCTTTCTTT
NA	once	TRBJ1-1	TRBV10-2	CASSPTGSLNTEAFF	TGCGCCAGCAGTCCGACAGGAAGCTTGAACACTGAAGCTTTCTTT
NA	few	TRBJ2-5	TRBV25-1	CASSLGGTAQETQYF	TGTGCCAGCAGTCTAGGGGGAACAGCCCAAGAGACCCAGTACTTC
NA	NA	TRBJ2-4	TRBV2	CASTASSVAKNIQYF	TGTGCCAGCACCGCGAGTTCGGTGGCCAAAAACATTCAGTACTTC
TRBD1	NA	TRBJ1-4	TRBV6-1	CASSDRGRGREKLFF	TGTGCCAGCAGTGACAGGGGGCGGGGGAGGGAAAAACTGTTTTTT
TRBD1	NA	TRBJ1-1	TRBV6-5	CASTQTGYFSTEAFF	TGTGCCAGCACCCAGACAGGGTATTTCTCCACTGAAGCTTTCTTT
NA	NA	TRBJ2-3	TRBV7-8	CASCCASGGTDTQYF	TGTGCCAGCTGCTGCGCCTCGGGAGGCACAGATACGCAGTATTTT
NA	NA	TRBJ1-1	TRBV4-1	CASSQDLLNTEAFF	TGCGCCAGCAGCCAAGATCTTTTAAACACTGAAGCTTTCTTT
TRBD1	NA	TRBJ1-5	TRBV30	CAWAHRDRINQPQHF	TGTGCCTGGGCCCACCGGGACAGGATTAATCAGCCCCAGCATTTT
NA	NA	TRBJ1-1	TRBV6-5	CACLRTLTAHEAFF	TGTGCCTGCCTAAGAACGTTGACAGCCCATGAAGCTTTCTTT
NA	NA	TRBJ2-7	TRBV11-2	CASSLDGPNEQYF	TGTGCCAGCAGCTTAGATGGGCCCAACGAGCAGTACTTC
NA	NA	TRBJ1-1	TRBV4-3	CASSQVAGMNTEAFF	TGCGCCAGCAGCCAAGTCGCAGGAATGAACACTGAAGCTTTCTTT
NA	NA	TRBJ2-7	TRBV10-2	CASSEGTSYEQYF	TGCGCCAGCAGTGAGGGCACCTCCTACGAGCAGTACTTC
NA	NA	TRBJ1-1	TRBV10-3	CAISELPEQGSIEAFF	TGTGCCATCAGTGAACTACCGGAACAGGGTTCTATTGAAGCTTTCTTT
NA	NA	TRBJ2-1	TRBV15	CATSRGGTGRDEQFF	TGTGCCACCAGCAGAGGGGGAACAGGGCGTGATGAGCAGTTCTTC
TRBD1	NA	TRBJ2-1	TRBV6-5	CASSHTGAPYNEQFF	TGTGCCAGCAGTCATACAGGGGCACCCTACAATGAGCAGTTCTTC
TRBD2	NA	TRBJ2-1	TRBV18	CASSPGGNAYNEQFF	TGTGCCAGCTCACCGGGGGGGAACGCCTACAATGAGCAGTTCTTC
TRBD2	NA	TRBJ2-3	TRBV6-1	CASSEWSGSSFTDTQYF	TGTGCCAGCAGTGAGTGGAGCGGGAGCTCTTTCACAGATACGCAGTATTTT
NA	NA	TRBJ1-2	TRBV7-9	CASTNPAASGYTF	TGTGCTTCTACAAACCCGGCGGCATCTGGCTACACCTTC
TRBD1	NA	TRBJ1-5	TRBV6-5	CASRDRVSNQPQHF	TGTGCCAGCAGAGACAGGGTTAGCAATCAGCCCCAGCATTTT
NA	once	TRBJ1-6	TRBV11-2	CASSLEQWVWADNSPLHF	TGTGCCAGCAGCTTAGAGCAATGGGTCTGGGCAGATAATTCACCCCTCCACTTT
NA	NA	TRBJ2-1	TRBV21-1	CASSKTQGAEQFF	TGTGCCAGCAGCAAGACTCAGGGCGCTGAGCAGTTCTTC
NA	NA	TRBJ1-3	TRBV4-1	CASSQVISPGNTIYF	TGCGCCAGCAGCCAAGTTATCAGTCCTGGAAACACCATATATTTT
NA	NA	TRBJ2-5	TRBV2	CAGAGSEETQYF	TGTGCTGGAGCGGGTTCAGAAGAGACCCAGTACTTC
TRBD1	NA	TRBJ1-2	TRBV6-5	CASSRQGVNYGYTF	TGTGCCAGCAGTCGACAGGGAGTCAACTATGGCTACACCTTC
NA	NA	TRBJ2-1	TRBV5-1	CASSPRTNRADNEQFF	TGCGCCAGCAGCCCCAGAACTAACAGGGCAGACAATGAGCAGTTCTTC
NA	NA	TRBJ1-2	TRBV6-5	CASQGINYGYTF	TGTGCCAGCCAGGGCATAAACTATGGCTACACCTTC
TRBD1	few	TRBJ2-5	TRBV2	CASSEANPGTGGETQYF	TGTGCCAGCAGTGAAGCGAACCCCGGGACAGGGGGTGAGACCCAGTACTTC
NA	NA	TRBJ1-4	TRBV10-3	CAISPGGANEKLFF	TGTGCCATCAGTCCCGGGGGTGCTAATGAAAAACTGTTTTTT
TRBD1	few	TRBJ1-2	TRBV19	CASSNPGQGASGYTF	TGTGCCAGTAGTAACCCGGGGCAGGGGGCAAGTGGCTACACCTTC
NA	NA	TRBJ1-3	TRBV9	CASSAGGIGNTIYF	TGTGCCAGCAGCGCCGGGGGGATTGGAAACACCATATATTTT
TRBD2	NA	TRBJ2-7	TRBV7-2	CASSSSGVPYEQYF	TGTGCCAGCAGCTCTAGCGGAGTCCCCTACGAGCAGTACTTC
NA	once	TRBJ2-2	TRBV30	CAWSVFSGMNTGELFF	TGTGCCTGGAGTGTATTCTCAGGGATGAACACCGGGGAGCTGTTTTTT
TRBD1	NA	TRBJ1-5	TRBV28	CASSWTGFNQPQHF	TGTGCCAGCAGCTGGACAGGGTTTAATCAGCCCCAGCATTTT
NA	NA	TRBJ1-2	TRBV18	CASSPPELSRPFGSSTF	TGTGCCAGCTCACCACCGGAACTCTCCCGTCCGTTCGGGTCCTCCACCTTC
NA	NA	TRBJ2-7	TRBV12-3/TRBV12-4	CASSLLETYEQYF	TGTGCCAGCAGTTTACTGGAGACCTACGAGCAGTACTTC
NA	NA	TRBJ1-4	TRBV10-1	CASSGQASGEKLFF	TGCGCCAGCAGTGGACAGGCTTCGGGTGAAAAACTGTTTTTT